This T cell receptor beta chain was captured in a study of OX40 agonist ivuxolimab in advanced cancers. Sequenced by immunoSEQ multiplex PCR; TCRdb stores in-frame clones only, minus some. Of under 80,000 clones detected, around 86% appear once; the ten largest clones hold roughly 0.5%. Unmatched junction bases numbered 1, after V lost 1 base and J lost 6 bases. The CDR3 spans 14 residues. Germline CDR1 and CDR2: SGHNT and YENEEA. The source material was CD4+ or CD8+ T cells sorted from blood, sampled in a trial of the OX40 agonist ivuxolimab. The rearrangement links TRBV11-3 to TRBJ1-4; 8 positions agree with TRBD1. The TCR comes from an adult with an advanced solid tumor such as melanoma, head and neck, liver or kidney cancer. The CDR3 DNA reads TGTGCCAGCAGCTTAGGACAGGGGTATGAAAAACTGTTTTTT. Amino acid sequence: CASSLGQGYEKLFF.